This T cell receptor beta chain appears in the sequencing data of a study of cytomegalovirus exposure and HLA in healthy donors. A multiplex PCR was run with 60 Vbeta primers and 13 Jbeta primers. Repertoires were generated with immunoSEQ multiplex PCR, while TCRdb's copy carries only in-frame clones and drops some. The clone table shows 65,000 to 80,000 clones, with the ten largest holding 6.5% to 9.5%. Study observations and caveats: There were several of the most significant clusters that appeared linked to common viral pathogens in a later analysis. Earlier analysis found most TCR beta V segments productive about 87% or about 30% of the time.

V shed 0 bases and J shed 5 bases, with 19 bases lying between them. Per germline, CDR1 LGHNA and CDR2 YSLEER. The CDR3 contains 17 residues. Donors in the study were healthy people who gave bone marrow. In the case of this clone: The antigen is unknown.

The sequence was collected from a female donor in good health and CMV-seropositive. This chain uses TRBV4-3 with TRBJ1-2; no clear D. The sample taken for sequencing was PBMCs. The CDR3 is CASSQDLEAPPSYGYTF. CDR3 bases: TGCGCCAGCAGCCAAGATTTAGAGGCTCCACCAAGTTATGGCTACACCTTC.